Below are 22 T cell receptor beta chains sequenced from a single sample in a study of blood T cell repertoires in COVID-19. The protocol was immunoSEQ multiplex PCR, while the TCRdb copy is restricted to in-frame clones and leaves out a portion. The sample holds some 320,000 clones; approximately 85% are singletons and the top ten take 7.2%. Specimen: peripheral blood. Every receptor here comes from a human donor in a cohort sampled during active COVID-19.

The CDR3 nucleotides read TGCGCCAGCAGCTTGGCCCCTATGCAGGGGCGGGACTATGGCTACACCTTC. Its protein product is CASSLAPMQGRDYGYTF. The chain employs TRBV5-1 and TRBJ1-2; TRBD1 might be the D (6 bases). CDR3 length: 17 amino acids. V gave up 0 bases and J gave up 3 bases, with 18 bases separating them. CDR1 and CDR2 from the germline V gene are SGHRS and YFSETQ.

The chain combines TRBV19 with TRBJ1-1, with 7 bases lining up with TRBD1. Germline assignment: CDR1 LNHDA and CDR2 SQIVND (reference sequence). The length of the CDR3 is 15 residues. The V segment lost 0 bases and the J segment 1 base; nucleotides outside the gene matches: 2. The CDR3 region has the DNA TGTGCCAGTAGTATAGAGGACAGGACGAACACTGAAGCTTTCTTT. It yields the protein CASSIEDRTNTEAFF.

There are many counts of this clone. The CDR3 here is CASSPNRGSSNEKLFF. In DNA, the CDR3 is TGTGCCAGCTCACCAAACAGGGGGAGTAGTAATGAAAAACTGTTTTTT. The rearrangement joins TRBV18 to TRBJ1-4, with TRBD1 matching 8 bases. The V and J ends lost 2 bases and 4 bases, in that order; junction bases with no gene match: 6. This CDR3 region has 16 residues. CDR1 is KGHSH and CDR2 is LQKENI in the germline V gene.

This clone was detected a few times. The V gene is TRBV7-9, the J gene TRBJ1-2; D possibly corresponds to TRBD1 (5 bases). This CDR3 comprises 15 residues. Germline assignment: CDR1 SEHNR and CDR2 FQNEAQ (reference sequence). V dropped 1 base and J dropped 2 bases, with 11 bases sitting between them. CDR3 in DNA: TGTGCCAGCAGCTTAGTTAGGGGCACAAACTATGGCTACACCTTC. Translated: CASSLVRGTNYGYTF.

The rearrangement joins TRBV3-1 (or the pseudogene TRBV3-2) to TRBJ1-2; weak D call: TRBD1 (6 bases). The CDR3 totals 13 residues. Trimming took 4 bases from V and 8 from J, leaving 14 bases between them. The germline CDR1 and CDR2 sequences are LGHDT and YNNKEL (reference sequence). The CDR3 nucleotides read TGTGCCAGCAGCCGTACAGGGTACGGGGGCTACACCTTC. It yields the protein CASSRTGYGGYTF.

J is TRBJ1-1 and V is TRBV14; maybe TRBD1 (6 bases). Germline CDR1 SGHDN, CDR2 FVKESK. There are 20 residues in the CDR3. V was cut by 4 bases and J by 3 bases, with 30 bases left in between. CDR3 in amino acids: CASSRPVAGDYRAGDTEAFF. Written as DNA, the CDR3 is TGTGCCAGCAGCCGCCCGGTTGCGGGGGATTACAGGGCGGGGGACACTGAAGCTTTCTTT.

The chain joins TRBV7-3 to TRBJ1-1, with TRBD1 as a possible D gene (5 bases). Germline values: CDR1 SGHTA, CDR2 FQGTGA. The CDR3 totals 14 residues. Trimming removed 5 bases from V and 1 base from J, with 11 bases in between. The CDR3, as DNA: TGTGCCAGCAGCCAAGGGGCAGCGAACACTGAAGCTTTCTTT. Translated, it gives CASSQGAANTEAFF.

The J gene is TRBJ1-1, the V gene TRBV5-4; 10 nucleotides match TRBD1. The CDR3 consists of 16 residues. Trimming at V came to 4 bases and at J to 0 bases, leaving 6 bases not matched to a gene. Germline V gene lookup returns CDR1 SGHNT and CDR2 YYREEE (reference sequence). The chain's CDR3 is CASSRRGQGMNTEAFF. The CDR3 DNA reads as TGTGCCAGCAGCAGGAGGGGACAGGGGATGAACACTGAAGCTTTCTTT.

Comments on this clone: This specimen includes other DNA sequences encoding the same CDR3. V is TRBV12-3 or TRBV12-4 and J is TRBJ1-2; no firm D call. V lost 5 bases, J lost 4 bases, and 8 bases lay in between. The CDR3 contains 12 residues. CDR3 nucleotides: TGTGCCAGCAGTCCCGGGTCCTATGGCTACACCTTC. The encoded protein is CASSPGSYGYTF.

About this clone: Other DNA sequences in the sample encode the same CDR3. The V call is TRBV27, the J call TRBJ1-1; 9 bases align to TRBD1. The germline V gene encodes CDR1 MNHEY and CDR2 SMNVEV (reference sequence). The CDR3 is made up of 13 amino acids. The V gene end was trimmed by 3 bases and the J gene end by 6 bases; junction bases not matched to a gene: 2. The DNA of the CDR3 is TGTGCCAGCAGTTTTGGGACAGGGTCTGAAGCTTTCTTT. Translated, it gives CASSFGTGSEAFF.

The V call is TRBV5-1, the J call TRBJ2-7, with a weak D call TRBD1 (6 bases). This CDR3 contains 11 residues. Trimming stripped 5 bases from V and 6 bases from J, with 9 bases between. CDR1 SGHRS and CDR2 YFSETQ come from the germline V gene. Written as DNA, the CDR3 is TGCGCCAGCAGGTTACAGGGCGAGCAGTACTTC. Protein product: CASRLQGEQYF.

V usage is TRBV7-2 and J usage is TRBJ1-5; a weak D match, TRBD1 (6 bases). The CDR3 is 15 residues long. Germline CDR1 reads SGHTA; CDR2 reads FQGNSA. V was cut by 1 base and J by 2 bases, with 9 bases left in between. The CDR3 region is CASSLVGAGNQPQHF. The CDR3 DNA sequence: TGTGCCAGCAGCTTAGTGGGGGCTGGCAATCAGCCCCAGCATTTT.

V is TRBV3-1 (or the pseudogene TRBV3-2) and J is TRBJ1-2; TRBD1 is a possible D gene (5 bases). This CDR3 region has 13 residues. Germline V gives CDR1 LGHDT, CDR2 YNNKEL (reference sequence). V lost 4 bases and J 2 bases, leaving 8 bases between the germline ends. The CDR3 DNA reads as TGTGCCAGCAGCCCGACAGCCAACTATGGCTACACCTTC. This gives the protein CASSPTANYGYTF.

The chain carries TRBV24-1 and TRBJ1-1; D is uncertain. Germline V lookup: CDR1 KGHDR, CDR2 SFDVKD. V dropped 2 bases and J dropped 8 bases, with 11 bases sitting between them. The CDR3 is 13 residues long. CDR3 in DNA: TGTGCCACCAGTGATTCGAACAGAAGGGAAGCTTTCTTT. This gives the protein CATSDSNRREAFF.

The chain couples TRBV6-1 to TRBJ1-5, with D maybe TRBD1 (6 bases). Trimming stripped 5 bases from V and 3 bases from J, with 14 bases between. CDR1 is MNHNS, CDR2 SASEGT, per germline. This CDR3 region has 15 residues. The chain's CDR3 is CASSPTGSPNQPQHF. In DNA form, the CDR3 reads TGTGCCAGCAGTCCCACAGGGTCCCCCAATCAGCCCCAGCATTTT.

The chain links TRBV29-1 to TRBJ2-4, with D perhaps TRBD2 (7 bases). The CDR3 consists of 13 residues. V was shortened by 4 bases and J by 11 bases, with 18 bases between the two germline ends. The germline V gene has CDR1 SQVTM and CDR2 ANQGSEA. The CDR3 is CSVVNGGARVQYF. The CDR3 bases are TGCAGCGTTGTCAATGGGGGGGCGAGGGTTCAGTACTTC.

The chain links TRBV14 to TRBJ2-7; D perhaps matches TRBD1 (6 bases). Trimming removed 4 bases at V and 3 bases at J, with 13 bases between. CDR1 and CDR2 from the germline V gene are SGHDN and FVKESK. This CDR3 spans 14 amino acids. Here the CDR3 DNA reads TGTGCCAGCAGCCCCCTAGGACAGAGCTACGAGCAGTACTTC. Encoded protein: CASSPLGQSYEQYF. The entire variable domain, with the rest obtained from reference TRBV14 and TRBJ2-7, is as follows: EAGVTQFPSHSVIEKGQTVTLRCDPISGHDNLYWYRRVMGKEIKFLLHFVKESKQDESGMPNNRFLAERTGGTYSTLKVQPAELEDSGVYFCASSPLGQSYEQYFGPGTRLTVT.

This sequence joins TRBV5-4 and TRBJ1-4; 7 bases map to TRBD1. Trimming at V came to 4 bases and at J to 6 bases, leaving 9 bases not matched to a gene. From germline, CDR1 is SGHNT and CDR2 YYREEE (reference sequence). This CDR3 has 15 amino acids. CDR3 nucleotide sequence: TGTGCCAGCAGCCCCCGGGACAGTCCCTATGAAAAACTGTTTTTT. It codes for CASSPRDSPYEKLFF.

The chain uses TRBV2 and TRBJ1-4, with TRBD1 identical over 9 bases. Trimming at V came to 6 bases and at J to 0 bases, leaving 5 bases not matched to a gene. This CDR3 comprises 16 residues. Per the germline V gene, CDR1 is SNHLY and CDR2 is FYNNEI. The CDR3 DNA reads as TGTGCCAGCAGGAGGACAGGGGCTGCAACTAATGAAAAACTGTTTTTT. This sequence encodes CASRRTGAATNEKLFF.

The chain has TRBV2 and TRBJ1-6, with unresolved D. Germline V gene data show CDR1 as SNHLY and CDR2 as FYNNEI. The length of the CDR3 is 15 residues. V was cut by 5 bases and J by 2 bases, with 10 bases left in between. The chain's CDR3 is CASSPTGPYNSPLHF. DNA of the CDR3: TGTGCCAGCAGTCCCACTGGGCCCTATAATTCACCCCTCCACTTT.

This rearrangement joins TRBV10-2 to TRBJ2-2, with D unclear. The germline gives CDR1 WSHSY, CDR2 SAAADI. CDR3 length equals 14 residues. The V gene lost 0 bases and the J gene lost 6 bases, with 8 bases spanning the gap. CDR3 nucleotides: TGCGCCAGCAGTGAGTCGGGCGTGGCCGGGGAGCTGTTTTTT. Translated, it gives CASSESGVAGELFF.

The genes are TRBV19 and TRBJ2-7; D perhaps matches TRBD2 (6 bases). CDR3 length equals 14 residues. The V gene's germline CDR1 is LNHDA and CDR2 SQIVND (reference sequence). Trimming removed 5 bases from V and 4 bases from J, with 15 bases in between. DNA of the CDR3: TGTGCCAGTAGTCCCGGACTGACTAGGTACGAGCAGTACTTC. It translates to CASSPGLTRYEQYF.